This is a list of T cell receptor beta chains from one sample in a study of beta chain features in type 1 diabetes. The protocol was immunoSEQ multiplex PCR, while the TCRdb copy is restricted to in-frame clones and leaves out a portion. Here the sample spans a few hundred thousand clones, around 12% being singletons. Sequencing was performed on naive CD4+ T cells from blood. The receptor set was obtained from a man aged 18 to 30 in good health. CDR3s include the opening cysteine and the closing phenylalanine or tryptophan.

cdr3_aa,v_call,j_call
CSAGPGTEAFF,TRBV20-1,TRBJ1-1
CASSVGKSNMADTQYF,TRBV9,TRBJ2-3
CASSLGGDEQFF,TRBV11-2,TRBJ2-1
CASSVTSGATEQFF,TRBV2,TRBJ2-1
CARSLFRGIRENIQYF,TRBV5-3,TRBJ2-4
CASSFRREQFF,TRBV28,TRBJ2-1
CASSPRQNNEKLFF,TRBV18,TRBJ1-4
CASSRGGPYSNQPQHF,TRBV7-6,TRBJ1-5
CAWSVLGTTTHPQYF,TRBV30,TRBJ2-5
CASSLDGVSADTQYF,TRBV28,TRBJ2-3
CASSQDVTPTTYGYTF,TRBV4-3,TRBJ1-2
CASSLPGRLETQYF,TRBV7-2,TRBJ2-5
CASSPTGGGNEKLFF,TRBV28,TRBJ1-4
CASSQDLGSRGGNYGYTF,TRBV4-3,TRBJ1-2
CASSLASWGRGTDTQYF,TRBV5-4,TRBJ2-3
CAWGQGGSHQPQHF,TRBV30,TRBJ1-5
CASSEGAHEQYF,TRBV4-2,TRBJ2-7
CASSRWRGTGVDLETQYF,TRBV7-9,TRBJ2-5
CASSMSSGRKFF,TRBV7-2,TRBJ2-1
CASSSYTGELFF,TRBV7-2,TRBJ2-2
CATSRSGYEQFF,TRBV15,TRBJ2-1
CASRPGLTEGYTF,TRBV7-3,TRBJ1-2